A selection of T cell receptor beta chains follows, all from one sample in a study of circulating CD8 cells and anti-PD-1 response in melanoma. TCRdb re-derived calls from the reads in MiXCR, one entry per CDR3 protein. This table holds several hundred distinct CDR3 sequences, roughly 13% found once. The specimen was CD8+ T cells from PBMCs, collected at baseline or after one month of anti-PD-1 therapy (not recorded which). Source of these receptors: a human donor with melanoma. Each CDR3 is given with its conserved first and last residue. D genes are given only for firm matches. The size field is filled for only some rows; it gives once, few, many or a size class.

TRBD1 | TRBJ1-2 | medium-sized | TRBV29-1 | TGCAGCGTTGGAGGACAGGGAGGCTATGGCTACACCTTC | CSVGGQGGYGYTF
- | TRBJ2-1 | - | TRBV5-6 | TGTGCCAGCAGCTTGGTGTTGGCTATAAGCAACGAGCAGTTCTTC | CASSLVLAISNEQFF
- | TRBJ1-2 | medium-sized | TRBV5-6 | TGTGCCAGCAGCTCACAGGAATCTCAGAACTATGGCTACACCTTC | CASSSQESQNYGYTF
- | TRBJ2-5 | - | TRBV4-3 | TGCGCCAGCAGCCAAGACCCGGGCAGTCCAGAGACCCAGTACTTC | CASSQDPGSPETQYF
- | TRBJ1-1 | medium-sized | TRBV11-2 | TGTGCCAGCAGCGATACAGGGAACACTGAAGCTTTCTTT | CASSDTGNTEAFF
TRBD2 | TRBJ2-1 | medium-sized | TRBV28 | TGTGCCAGCAGTTTCCCCGGGACTAGCCAATGTGAGCAGTTCTTC | CASSFPGTSQCEQFF
- | TRBJ2-7 | few | TRBV18 | TGTGCCAGCTCGCTTCAGGGCAGCTACGAGCAGTACTTC | CASSLQGSYEQYF
- | TRBJ1-2 | medium-sized | TRBV2 | TGTGCCAGCAGTGAAGCGTCCAGCTATGGCTACACCTTC | CASSEASSYGYTF
- | TRBJ2-3 | medium-sized | TRBV27 | TGTGCCAGCAGGGGACCCAGGGCCCGCACAGATACGCAGTATTTT | CASRGPRARTDTQYF
TRBD1 | TRBJ2-1 | few | TRBV7-3 | TGTGCCAGCAGCTTGGGACAGCCATGGGAGCAGTTCTTC | CASSLGQPWEQFF
- | TRBJ1-2 | medium-sized | TRBV6-2/TRBV6-3 | TGTGCCAGTCATGGGGCAGGGGAGCTTACCTATGGCTACACCTTC | CASHGAGELTYGYTF
- | TRBJ2-1 | medium-sized | TRBV5-6 | TGTGCCAGCAGCCCACGGGGGGCTGGCCCCTACAATGAGCAGTTCTTC | CASSPRGAGPYNEQFF
- | TRBJ2-2 | medium-sized | TRBV19 | TGTGCCAGTAGTCTCGCGCGGGGCACCGGGGAGCTGTTTTTT | CASSLARGTGELFF
- | TRBJ2-1 | few | TRBV27 | TGTGCCAACCAGGACAGCCAAATTCCTCACAATGAGCAGTTCTTC | CANQDSQIPHNEQFF
- | TRBJ1-1 | large | TRBV2 | TGTGCCAGCAGTGAACTCATGAACACTGAAGCTTTCTTT | CASSELMNTEAFF
- | TRBJ1-1 | medium-sized | TRBV27 | TGTGCCAGCAGTTTATCCAGGGGTGGGAACACTGAAGCTTTCTTT | CASSLSRGGNTEAFF